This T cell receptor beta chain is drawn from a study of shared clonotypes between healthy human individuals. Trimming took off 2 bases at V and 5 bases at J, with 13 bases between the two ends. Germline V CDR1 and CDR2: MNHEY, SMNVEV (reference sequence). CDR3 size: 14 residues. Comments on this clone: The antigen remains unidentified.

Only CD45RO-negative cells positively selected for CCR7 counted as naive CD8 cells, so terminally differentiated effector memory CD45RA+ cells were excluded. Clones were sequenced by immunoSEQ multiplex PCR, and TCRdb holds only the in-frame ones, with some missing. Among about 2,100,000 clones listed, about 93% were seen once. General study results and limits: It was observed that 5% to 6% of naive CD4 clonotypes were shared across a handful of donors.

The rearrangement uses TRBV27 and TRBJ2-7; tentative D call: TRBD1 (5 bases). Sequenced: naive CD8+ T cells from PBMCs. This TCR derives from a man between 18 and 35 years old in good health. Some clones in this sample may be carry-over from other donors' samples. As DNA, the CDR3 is TGTGCCAGCAGTTTAAGCCCAGGGCCTAACGAGCAGTACTTC. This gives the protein CASSLSPGPNEQYF.